This TCR beta chain was recorded in a study of identical twins. Comments on this clonotype: Antigen unknown.

Study-level results: There was an excess of low generation probability in the out-of-frame alpha sequences that twins shared. The study found weaker excess twin sharing in beta out-of-frame sequences.

The CDR3 is 15 amino acids. J lost 4 bases, V lost 3 bases, and 6 bases had no gene match. Germline CDR1 MDHEN, CDR2 SYDVKM. Each CDR3 protein gets one entry after TCRdb re-called the 5' RACE reads with MiXCR. The table has 1.5 million to 2 million distinct CDR3 sequences, around 29% seen once. The clonotype comes from a newborn girl in good health. The chain uses TRBV28 and TRBJ2-7; 10 bases agree with TRBD2. Sequencing used cord blood. The CDR3 DNA follows: TGTGCCAGCAGTTTCATAGCGGGAGGACTATACGAGCAGTACTTC. Protein product: CASSFIAGGLYEQYF.